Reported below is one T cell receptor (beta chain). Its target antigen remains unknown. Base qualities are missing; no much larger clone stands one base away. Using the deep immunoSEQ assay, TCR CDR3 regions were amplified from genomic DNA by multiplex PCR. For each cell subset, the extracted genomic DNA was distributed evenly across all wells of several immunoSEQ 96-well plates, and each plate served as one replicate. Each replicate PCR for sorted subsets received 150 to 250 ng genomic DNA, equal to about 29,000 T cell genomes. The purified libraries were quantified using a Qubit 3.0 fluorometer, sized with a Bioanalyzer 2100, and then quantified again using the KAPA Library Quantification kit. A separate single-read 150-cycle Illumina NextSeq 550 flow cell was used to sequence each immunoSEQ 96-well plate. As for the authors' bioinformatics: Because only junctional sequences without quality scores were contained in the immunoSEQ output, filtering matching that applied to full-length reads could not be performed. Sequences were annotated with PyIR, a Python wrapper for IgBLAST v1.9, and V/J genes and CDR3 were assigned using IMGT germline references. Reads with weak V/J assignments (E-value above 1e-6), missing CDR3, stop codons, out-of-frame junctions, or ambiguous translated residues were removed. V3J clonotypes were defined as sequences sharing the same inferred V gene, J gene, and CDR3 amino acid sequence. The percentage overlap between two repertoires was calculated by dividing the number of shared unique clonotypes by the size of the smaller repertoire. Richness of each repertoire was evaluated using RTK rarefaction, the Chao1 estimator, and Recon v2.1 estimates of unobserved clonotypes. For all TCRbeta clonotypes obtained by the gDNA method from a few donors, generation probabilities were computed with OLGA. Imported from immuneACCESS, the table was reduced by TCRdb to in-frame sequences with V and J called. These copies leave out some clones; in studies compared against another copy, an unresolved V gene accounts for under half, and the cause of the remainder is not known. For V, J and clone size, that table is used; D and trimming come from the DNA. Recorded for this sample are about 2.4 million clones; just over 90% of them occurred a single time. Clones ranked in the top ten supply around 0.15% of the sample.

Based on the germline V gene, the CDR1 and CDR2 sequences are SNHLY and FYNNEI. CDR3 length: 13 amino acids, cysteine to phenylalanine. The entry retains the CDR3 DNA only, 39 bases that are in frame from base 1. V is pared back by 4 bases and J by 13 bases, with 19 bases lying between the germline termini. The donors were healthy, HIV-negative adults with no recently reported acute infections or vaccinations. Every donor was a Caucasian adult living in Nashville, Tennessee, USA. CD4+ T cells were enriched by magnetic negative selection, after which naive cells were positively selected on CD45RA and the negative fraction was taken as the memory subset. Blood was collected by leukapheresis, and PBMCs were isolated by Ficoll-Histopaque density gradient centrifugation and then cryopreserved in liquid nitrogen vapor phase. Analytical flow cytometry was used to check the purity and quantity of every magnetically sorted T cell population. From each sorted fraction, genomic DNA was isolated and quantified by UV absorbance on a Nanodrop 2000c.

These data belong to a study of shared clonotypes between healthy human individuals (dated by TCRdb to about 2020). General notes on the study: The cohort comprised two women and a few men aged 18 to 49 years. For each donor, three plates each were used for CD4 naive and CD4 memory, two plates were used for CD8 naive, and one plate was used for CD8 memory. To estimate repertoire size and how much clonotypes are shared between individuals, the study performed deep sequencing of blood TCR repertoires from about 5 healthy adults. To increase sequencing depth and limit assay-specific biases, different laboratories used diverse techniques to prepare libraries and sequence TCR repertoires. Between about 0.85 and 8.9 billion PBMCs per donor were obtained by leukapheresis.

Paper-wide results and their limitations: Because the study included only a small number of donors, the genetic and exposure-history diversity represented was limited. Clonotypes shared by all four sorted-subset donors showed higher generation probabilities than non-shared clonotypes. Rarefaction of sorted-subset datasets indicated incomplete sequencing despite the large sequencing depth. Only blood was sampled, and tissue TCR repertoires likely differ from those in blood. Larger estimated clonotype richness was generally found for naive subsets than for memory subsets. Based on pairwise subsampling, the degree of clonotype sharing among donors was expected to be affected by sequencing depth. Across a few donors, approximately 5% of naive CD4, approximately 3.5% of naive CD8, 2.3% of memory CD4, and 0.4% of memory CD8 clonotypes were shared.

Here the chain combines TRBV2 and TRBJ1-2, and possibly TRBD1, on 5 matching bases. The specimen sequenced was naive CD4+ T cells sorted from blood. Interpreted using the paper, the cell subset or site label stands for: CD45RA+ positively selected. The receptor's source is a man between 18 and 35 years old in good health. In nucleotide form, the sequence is TGTGCCAGCAGTGGGGTCAGGGACGGCCGAGTCACCTTC. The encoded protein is CASSGVRDGRVTF. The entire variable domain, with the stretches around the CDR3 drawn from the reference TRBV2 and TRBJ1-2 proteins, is EPEVTQTPSHQVTQMGQEVILRCVPISNHLYFYWYRQILGQKVEFLVSFYNNEISEKSEIFDDQFSVERPDGSNFTLKIRSTKLEDSAMYFCASSGVRDGRVTFGSGTRLTVV.